Following are 30 T cell receptor beta chains from one sample sequenced in a study of blood T cell repertoires in COVID-19. The assay was immunoSEQ multiplex PCR, and TCRdb's table has in-frame clones only and misses some. The data hold some 200,000 clones, with around 80% observed a single time. Input material: peripheral blood. These TCRs come from a woman aged 80 or over with COVID-19, enrolled during active disease.

The chain combines TRBV4-2 with TRBJ2-3, with 8 bases that match TRBD2. Unmatched junction bases numbered 8, after V lost 1 base and J lost 2 bases. This CDR3 has 17 amino acids. Germline CDR1 reads LGHNA; CDR2 reads YNFKEQ. CDR3 sequence (DNA): TGTGCCAGCAGCCAAGGACCTGGCGGGGGGCCCACAGATACGCAGTATTTT. As protein: CASSQGPGGGPTDTQYF.

The rearrangement links TRBV10-2 to TRBJ1-1; the match to TRBD1 covers 7 bases. Germline V lookup: CDR1 WSHSY, CDR2 SAAADI. The CDR3 loop spans 13 amino acids. V lost 3 bases, J lost 8 bases, and 6 bases stayed unmatched. The CDR3 reads CASSERQGLEAFF. CDR3 bases: TGCGCCAGCAGTGAAAGACAGGGCCTCGAAGCTTTCTTT.

The chain links TRBV3-1 (or the pseudogene TRBV3-2) to TRBJ1-1, with TRBD1 as a possible D gene (5 bases). The V and J ends lost 4 bases and 4 bases respectively, with 10 bases between them. The CDR3 loop spans 13 amino acids. Germline-derived CDR1 and CDR2 are LGHDT and YNNKEL (reference sequence). The CDR3 sequence: CASSLLGRTEAFF. The CDR3 bases are TGTGCCAGCAGCCTCTTGGGGCGCACTGAAGCTTTCTTT.

The chain carries TRBV11-2 and TRBJ2-2; 8 bases are shared with TRBD2. The CDR3 spans 16 residues. Germline V CDR1 and CDR2: SGHAT, FQNNGV. With 1 base clipped from V and 1 base from J, the junction kept 2 bases outside the gene matches. The CDR3 DNA sequence: TGTGCCAGCAGCTTAGGGCGGGGGGTGAACACCGGGGAGCTGTTTTTT. Translating gives CASSLGRGVNTGELFF.

The rearrangement joins TRBV9 to TRBJ2-7, with TRBD2 matching 14 bases. After removal of 4 bases from V and 1 base from J, the junction contained 7 bases not matched to a gene. Looked up from germline, CDR1 is SGDLS and CDR2 is YYNGEE. The CDR3 length is 17 residues. The CDR3: CASSPRTSGGTSYEQYF. In DNA form, the CDR3 reads TGTGCCAGCAGCCCTCGGACTAGCGGGGGGACTTCCTACGAGCAGTACTTC. The variable domain in full, with the rest retrieved from reference TRBV9 and TRBJ2-7, is DSGVTQTPKHLITATGQRVTLRCSPRSGDLSVYWYQQSLDQGLQFLIQYYNGEERAKGNILERFSAQQFPDLHSELNLSSLELGDSALYFCASSPRTSGGTSYEQYFGPGTRLTVT.

This clone appeared a single time. The chain couples TRBV18 to TRBJ1-5; D ambiguous. This CDR3 contains 15 residues. V shed 2 bases and J shed 4 bases, with 12 bases lying between them. CDR1 is KGHSH, CDR2 LQKENI, per germline. For the CDR3, the DNA is TGTGCCAGCTCACCAGGCGGGAATCTAAATCAGCCCCAGCATTTT. The encoded protein is CASSPGGNLNQPQHF.

The CDR3 DNA follows: TGTGCCAGCAGCGTAGGAACGGGACAGGCCCATGAAAAACTGTTTTTT. It translates to CASSVGTGQAHEKLFF. This sequence joins TRBV9 and TRBJ1-4; 8 bases align to TRBD1. The CDR3 sequence is 16 residues long. In germline, CDR1 is SGDLS, CDR2 YYNGEE. V shed 0 bases, J shed 6 bases, and the junction held 7 bases outside the gene matches.

The chain links TRBV29-1 to TRBJ1-1, with 7 positions matching TRBD1. The CDR3 length is 13 residues. Germline loops: CDR1 SQVTM, CDR2 ANQGSEA. V lost 4 bases, J lost 3 bases, and 5 bases stayed unmatched. The DNA for the CDR3 is TGCAGCGTTGCCCGTCAGGGGGACACTGAAGCTTTCTTT. This translates into CSVARQGDTEAFF.

V and J are TRBV19 and TRBJ1-6, with a weak D call TRBD1 (5 bases). The CDR3 contains 15 residues. The germline CDR1 and CDR2 sequences are LNHDA and SQIVND (reference sequence). V lost 5 bases and J lost 10, with 18 bases in between. The CDR3 here is CASSGFDSSKSPLHF. The CDR3 DNA reads TGTGCCAGTAGTGGATTCGACAGCTCCAAATCACCCCTCCACTTT.

This rearrangement joins TRBV10-2 to TRBJ1-1; 8 bases are shared with TRBD1. J lost 8 bases, V lost 6 bases, and 11 bases had no gene match. Germline V lookup: CDR1 WSHSY, CDR2 SAAADI. This CDR3 region has 14 residues. This CDR3 reads CASRNAGGAYEAFF. In DNA form, the CDR3 reads TGCGCCAGCAGGAATGCAGGGGGCGCTTACGAAGCTTTCTTT.

The chain joins TRBV6-6 to TRBJ2-1, with no clear D. V gave up 7 bases and J gave up 4 bases, with 11 bases separating them. This CDR3 is 13 amino acids long. CDR1 and CDR2 from the germline V gene are MNHNY and SVGAGI (reference sequence). The CDR3 here is CASTREVYNEQFF. In DNA form, the CDR3 reads TGTGCCAGCACGCGAGAAGTTTACAATGAGCAGTTCTTC.

The CDR3 reads CASSSSGTSETQYF. As DNA, the CDR3 is TGCGCCAGCAGCTCTTCCGGGACATCAGAGACCCAGTACTTC. The V and J genes are TRBV5-1 and TRBJ2-5, with TRBD1 as a possible D gene (6 bases). V lost 3 bases to trimming and J lost 4 bases, with 13 bases between them. Per the germline V gene, CDR1 is SGHRS and CDR2 is YFSETQ. The CDR3 is 14 residues long.

This clone has just one count. This specimen includes other DNA sequences encoding the same CDR3. The chain carries TRBV5-4 and TRBJ1-1; 8 bases fit TRBD1. This CDR3 comprises 14 residues. CDR1 and CDR2 (germline): SGHNT, YYREEE (reference sequence). The V segment lost 1 base and the J segment 1 base; nucleotides outside the gene matches: 0. CDR3 sequence (DNA): TGTGCCAGCAGCTTGCAGGGGGCGAACACTGAAGCTTTCTTT. This translates into CASSLQGANTEAFF.

The chain combines TRBV5-4 with TRBJ1-6; tentative D call: TRBD1 (5 bases). V was shortened by 0 bases and J by 2 bases, with 18 bases between the two germline ends. The CDR3 covers 19 residues. Germline V gives CDR1 SGHNT, CDR2 YYREEE (reference sequence). CDR3 residues: CASSLDRARASTYNSPLHF. In nucleotides, the CDR3 is TGTGCCAGCAGCTTGGATCGAGCCAGGGCGAGCACCTATAATTCACCCCTCCACTTT.

The chain links TRBV7-9 to TRBJ1-4; no reliable D call. Trimming removed 5 bases at V and 8 bases at J, with 12 bases between. CDR3 size: 13 residues. Per germline, CDR1 SEHNR and CDR2 FQNEAQ (reference sequence). CDR3 sequence (DNA): TGTGCCAGCAGCCCTCGGGAGGTGGAAAAACTGTTTTTT. This gives the protein CASSPREVEKLFF.

The gene calls are TRBV5-4 and TRBJ1-2; TRBD1 aligns across 7 bases. CDR3 length equals 18 residues. V gave up 4 bases and J gave up 2 bases; unmatched junction bases: 17. Germline-derived CDR1 and CDR2 are SGHNT and YYREEE (reference sequence). This CDR3 is CASSADRARSPMNYGYTF. In nucleotides, the CDR3 is TGTGCCAGCAGCGCCGACAGGGCCCGAAGCCCTATGAACTATGGCTACACCTTC.

This CDR3 is CASSGGTGPSYEQYF. The DNA for the CDR3 is TGTGCCAGCAGCGGGGGGACAGGGCCGTCCTACGAGCAGTACTTC. The chain joins TRBV5-4 to TRBJ2-7; 9 bases fit TRBD1. The V segment lost 4 bases and the J segment 1 base; nucleotides outside the gene matches: 6. The V gene's germline CDR1 is SGHNT and CDR2 YYREEE (reference sequence). There are 15 residues in the CDR3.

The chain is built from TRBV4-3 and TRBJ2-7, with TRBD2 matching 9 bases. This CDR3 has 15 amino acids. The germline gives CDR1 LGHNA, CDR2 YSLEER. J was trimmed by 4 bases and V by 2 bases; bases with no gene match: 6. The CDR3 nucleotides are TGCGCCAGCAGCCAAAGCGGGGGGCCTAGGTACGAGCAGTACTTC. As protein: CASSQSGGPRYEQYF.

This CDR3 reads CASSSDSGNQPQHF. In DNA form, the CDR3 reads TGTGCCAGCAGCTCGGACTCTGGGAATCAGCCCCAGCATTTT. The chain carries TRBV7-2 and TRBJ1-5, with D unclear. Trimming took off 4 bases at V and 4 bases at J, with 11 bases between the two ends. Germline V lookup: CDR1 SGHTA, CDR2 FQGNSA. The CDR3 contains 14 residues.

This rearrangement joins TRBV7-2 to TRBJ2-7; 7 nucleotides agree with TRBD2. The CDR3 runs 13 residues. Per germline, CDR1 SGHTA and CDR2 FQGNSA. The trim removed 5 bases at V and 6 bases at J, leaving 7 bases unmatched. The DNA for the CDR3 is TGTGCCAGCAGCCCGGGACTACGAGGCGAGCAGTACTTC. This sequence encodes CASSPGLRGEQYF.

This clone was counted once. The chain employs TRBV5-1 and TRBJ2-3; D gene ambiguous. V was shortened by 4 bases and J by 5 bases, with 8 bases between the two germline ends. This CDR3 has 12 residues. Germline CDR1 and CDR2: SGHRS and YFSETQ. For the CDR3, the DNA is TGCGCCAGCAGCCTCGCTAGAGATACGCAGTATTTT. Translating it yields CASSLARDTQYF.

The chain joins TRBV5-8 to TRBJ2-5, with 10 bases lining up with TRBD2. CDR3 length: 17 amino acids. After removal of 1 base from V and 1 base from J, the junction contained 7 bases not matched to a gene. Germline V CDR1 and CDR2: SGHTS, YDEGEE. The CDR3 is CASSLQRGGTSQETQYF. For the CDR3, the DNA is TGTGCCAGCAGCTTGCAGCGGGGGGGCACAAGCCAAGAGACCCAGTACTTC.

This sequence joins TRBV28 and TRBJ1-2; possible D gene TRBD1, 6 bases. Germline V CDR1 and CDR2: MDHEN, SYDVKM. Between the trimmed V and J ends, which lost 7 bases and 8 bases, there was a span of 20 bases. This CDR3 has 14 residues. CDR3 loop: CASTGGGRFWGYTF. Written as DNA, the CDR3 is TGTGCCAGCACGGGAGGGGGGCGTTTTTGGGGCTACACCTTC.

The CDR3 region is CASSQGGLAGAITDTQYF. CDR3 nucleotides: TGTGCCAGCAGCCAGGGAGGACTAGCGGGGGCCATCACAGATACGCAGTATTTT. The rearrangement links TRBV4-2 to TRBJ2-3; 13 bases line up with TRBD2. The CDR3 totals 18 residues. Germline CDR1 is LGHNA and CDR2 is YNFKEQ. V dropped 3 bases and J dropped 2; count of bases not matched to a gene: 8.

The gene calls are TRBV7-8 and TRBJ2-7, with 15 bases that match TRBD2. V was clipped by 1 base and J by 0 bases; unmatched bases: 1. The CDR3 is 17 amino acids. Germline V lookup: CDR1 SGHVS, CDR2 FQNEAQ. The CDR3 here is CASSLGTSGGASYEQYF. DNA for the CDR3: TGTGCCAGCAGCTTAGGGACTAGCGGGGGGGCCTCCTACGAGCAGTACTTC.

CDR3 sequence: CASSVGGGRTDTQYF. As DNA, the CDR3 is TGTGCCAGCAGCGTAGGGGGGGGCCGTACAGATACGCAGTATTTT. The chain combines TRBV9 with TRBJ2-3; D perhaps matches TRBD2 (7 bases). The CDR3 is 15 amino acids. Germline assignment: CDR1 SGDLS and CDR2 YYNGEE. Deletions cut 0 bases from V and 3 bases from J, with 11 bases between.

A note on this clone: Other DNA sequences in the same sample also yield this CDR3. The chain joins TRBV15 to TRBJ2-2, with a weak D call TRBD1 (5 bases). V was clipped by 7 bases and J by 4 bases, with 16 bases between them. The CDR3 extends over 15 amino acids. In germline, CDR1 is LNHNV, CDR2 YYDKDF (reference sequence). The chain's CDR3 is CATTAQGGGTGELFF. DNA for the CDR3: TGTGCCACCACCGCGCAGGGTGGTGGCACCGGGGAGCTGTTTTTT.

The chain links TRBV14 to TRBJ2-1; no firm D call. The CDR3 totals 15 residues. Trimming removed 0 bases at V and 3 bases at J, with 9 bases between. Germline assignment: CDR1 SGHDN and CDR2 FVKESK. The CDR3 DNA sequence: TGTGCCAGCAGCCAAGAACTTCTAAGCTACAATGAGCAGTTCTTC. Encoded protein: CASSQELLSYNEQFF. Combining the CDR3 with reference TRBV14 and TRBJ2-1 gives the whole variable domain EAGVTQFPSHSVIEKGQTVTLRCDPISGHDNLYWYRRVMGKEIKFLLHFVKESKQDESGMPNNRFLAERTGGTYSTLKVQPAELEDSGVYFCASSQELLSYNEQFFGPGTRLTVL.

The chain combines TRBV19 with TRBJ2-4; 8 bases are a match to TRBD1. Germline V gene data show CDR1 as LNHDA and CDR2 as SQIVND (reference sequence). The V gene end was trimmed by 3 bases and the J gene end by 0 bases; junction bases not matched to a gene: 10. The CDR3 loop spans 18 amino acids. The CDR3 reads CASSMGAGQGVAKNIQYF. CDR3 bases: TGTGCCAGTAGTATGGGGGCTGGACAGGGTGTAGCCAAAAACATTCAGTACTTC.

The chain has TRBV10-2 and TRBJ2-5; 9 nucleotides agree with TRBD2. After removal of 3 bases from V and 6 bases from J, the junction contained 8 bases not matched to a gene. Per germline, CDR1 WSHSY and CDR2 SAAADI. The CDR3 sequence is 15 residues long. The CDR3 region is CASSDSSGDGKTQYF. CDR3 nucleotides: TGCGCCAGCAGTGATTCTAGCGGGGATGGAAAGACCCAGTACTTC.